This TCR beta chain derives from a study of blood T cells in healthy people across ages. Trimming pared 6 bases from V and 4 bases from J, leaving 15 bases between. Germline values: CDR1 SGHTA, CDR2 FQGNSA. CDR3 size: 14 residues. A few counts support this clonotype. For the second PCR, which ran for about 6 to 12 cycles, a sample-barcoded 5' primer and a J-beta primer mix were used. TCRdb re-derived calls from the 5' RACE reads in MiXCR, one entry per CDR3 protein. The sample includes 700,000 to 950,000 distinct CDR3 sequences, 58% of them seen just once. This sequence originates from a man aged 25-45 years in good health. The chain is built from TRBV7-2 and TRBJ2-5; either TRBD1 or TRBD2 may supply D (5 bases each). The sequenced sample was blood. The CDR3 DNA is TGTGCCAGCAGTACTAATGGGGGTCGAGAGACCCAGTACTTC. Translated: CASSTNGGRETQYF.